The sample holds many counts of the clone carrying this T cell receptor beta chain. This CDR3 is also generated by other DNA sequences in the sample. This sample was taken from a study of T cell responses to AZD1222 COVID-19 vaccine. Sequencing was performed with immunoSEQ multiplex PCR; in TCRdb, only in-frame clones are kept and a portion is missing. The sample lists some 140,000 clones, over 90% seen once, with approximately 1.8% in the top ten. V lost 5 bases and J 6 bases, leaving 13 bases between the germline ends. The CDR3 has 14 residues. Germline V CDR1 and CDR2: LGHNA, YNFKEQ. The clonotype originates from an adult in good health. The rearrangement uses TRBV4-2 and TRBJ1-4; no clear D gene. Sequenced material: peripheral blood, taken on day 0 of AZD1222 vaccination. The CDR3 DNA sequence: TGTGCCAGCAGCTCAAGCAGCATGGATGAAAAACTGTTTTTT. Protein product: CASSSSSMDEKLFF.